This T cell receptor (beta chain) comes out of a study of cytomegalovirus exposure and HLA in healthy donors. Unmatched junction bases numbered 7, after V lost 4 bases and J lost 5 bases. The germline V gene has CDR1 SGHRS and CDR2 YFSETQ. CDR3 length equals 14 residues. Measured with immunoSEQ multiplex PCR; TCRdb has only the in-frame clones, and not every one. The data show about 340,000 clones, 75% to 90% seen once. The chain couples TRBV5-1 to TRBJ2-7, with 9 bases that match TRBD1. This clonotype originated in a woman between 18 and 29 years old in good health and CMV-seronegative. The specimen was PBMCs. The CDR3 DNA sequence: TGCGCCAGCAGCATGGACAGGGGCGTGGACGAGCAGTACTTC. It yields the protein CASSMDRGVDEQYF.